Listed here is a single TCR beta chain. Its antigen is unknown. This sample is drawn from a study of cytomegalovirus exposure and HLA in healthy donors. Study summary: Some 85 million unique TCRs from HLA-typed donors were held in an early data release.

The study's findings and limits: In a later analysis, 16,951 TCR beta sequences were associated with HLA alleles at 0.05 false discovery rate. Specificity for CMV antigens was confirmed in vitro for a few of the CMV-associated chains.

A multiplex PCR was run with 60 Vbeta primers and 13 Jbeta primers. Profiling relied on immunoSEQ multiplex PCR, and the TCRdb table lists in-frame clones only, not all of them. The sample has 150,000 to 200,000 clones. Trimming shortened V by 2 bases and J by 3 bases, and 3 bases separated the two germline ends. This CDR3 has 12 amino acids. Germline CDR1 reads SGHDT; CDR2 reads YYEEEE. The V call is TRBV5-6, the J call TRBJ2-1; D is unresolved. The clonotype originates from a young man in good health and CMV-seronegative. The sequencing input was PBMCs. Here the CDR3 DNA reads TGTGCCAGCAGCTTTAGCTACAATGAGCAGTTCTTC. This gives the protein CASSFSYNEQFF.